The present entry profiles one T cell receptor beta chain with its context. Its antigen remains unknown. immunoSEQ v3.0 was run at survey level. TCRdb keeps only in-frame clones here, not all; method: immunoSEQ multiplex PCR. The sample records more than 20,000 clones, 87% being singletons. These data are taken from a study of long-term antiretroviral therapy in people with HIV. Background on the study: In the earliest collections, sampling predates the 2015 immediate-ART recommendation by about a decade.

The study's findings and limits: Versus controls, repertoires in people with HIV had narrower CDR3 length ranges. Although diversity increased after ART, it remained lower than in transplant donor controls.

The receptor was isolated from a man in his fifties or sixties with HIV. Here the sequenced sample was unsorted PBMCs, taken 1.8 years before starting antiretroviral therapy.

The CDR3 here is CSGARGTASDTQYF. The CDR3 DNA sequence: TGCAGCGGGGCCCGCGGGACTGCATCCGATACGCAGTATTTT. The rearrangement links TRBV29-1 to TRBJ2-3, with D maybe TRBD2 (6 bases). V dropped 7 bases and J dropped 6 bases, with 20 bases sitting between them. This CDR3 has 14 amino acids. Germline CDR1 SQVTM, CDR2 ANQGSEA.